These 9 T cell receptor beta chains were sequenced from one sample in a study of monozygotic twins with inflammatory bowel disease. Reanalyzing the 5' RACE reads, TCRdb keeps one entry per CDR3 protein, without DNA. The listing contains hundreds of thousands of distinct CDR3 sequences. Sequenced input: blood. The receptors here all came from a human donor with ulcerative colitis or Crohn's disease, or a healthy co-twin of an affected twin (not recorded which).

The gene calls are TRBV5-1 and TRBJ1-6. Per the germline V gene, CDR1 is SGHRS and CDR2 is YFSETQ. The CDR3 has 17 amino acids. The CDR3 loop is CASSLAEGQLGNSPLHF.

The chain employs TRBV4-2 and TRBJ2-3; no DNA is available, so the TRBD1 call from TCRdb remains unchecked. Germline V gene lookup returns CDR1 LGHNA and CDR2 YNFKEQ. CDR3 size: 15 residues. The CDR3 here is CASSQGGAIRDTQYF.

The V and J genes are TRBV7-7 and TRBJ2-2; TCRdb outputs TRBD1, but without DNA this stays unchecked. The germline gives CDR1 SSHAT, CDR2 FNYEAQ (reference sequence). The CDR3 spans 15 residues. The CDR3 sequence is CASSQGQLNTGELFF. The variable domain in full, completed from reference TRBV7-7 and TRBJ2-2, reads GAGVSQSPRYKVTKRGQDVTLRCDPISSHATLYWYQQALGQGPEFLTYFNYEAQPDKSGLPSDRFSAERPEGSISTLTIQRTEQRDSAMYRCASSQGQLNTGELFFGEGSRLTVL.

This chain uses TRBV25-1 with TRBJ1-6. The germline gives CDR1 MGHDK, CDR2 SYGVNS. The CDR3 loop spans 13 amino acids. The CDR3 sequence: CASSELVNSPLHF. Full variable domain (remainder filled in from reference TRBV25-1 and TRBJ1-6): EADIYQTPRYLVIGTGKKITLECSQTMGHDKMYWYQQDPGMELHLIHYSYGVNSTEKGDLSSESTVSRIRTEHFPLTLESARPSHTSQYLCASSELVNSPLHFGNGTRLTVT.

This chain uses TRBV7-9 with TRBJ1-5; TCRdb's assignment of TRBD1 cannot be checked, as there is no DNA. This CDR3 contains 14 residues. Germline CDR1 is SEHNR and CDR2 is FQNEAQ (reference sequence). This CDR3 is CASSQGQAWGPQHF.

CDR3 loop: CASRPGHTYNEQFF. The rearrangement joins TRBV6-1 to TRBJ2-1; there is no DNA to check the TCRdb D call of TRBD1. Germline V gene sequence: CDR1 MNHNS, CDR2 SASEGT. This CDR3 has 14 amino acids.

This rearrangement joins TRBV18 to TRBJ2-7; TCRdb calls TRBD2, which cannot be checked without DNA. Germline V CDR1 and CDR2: KGHSH, LQKENI. CDR3 length equals 15 residues. This CDR3 is CASSPRVSGYYEQYF.

The rearrangement uses TRBV23-1 and TRBJ2-7. TRBV23-1 is filed as an ORF, its function uncertain. The CDR3 extends over 16 amino acids. This CDR3 reads CASSQSRSLSSYEQYF.

The chain is built from TRBV11-2 and TRBJ2-1. The germline V gene has CDR1 SGHAT and CDR2 FQNNGV. This CDR3 region has 14 residues. CDR3 residues: CASSLAWVGNEQFF.